This entry features one T cell receptor (beta chain) sequence. The antigen is not known. Vbeta (60) and Jbeta (13) primers were used in the PCR. This table comes from immunoSEQ multiplex PCR, and its TCRdb copy is limited to in-frame clones, with some not included. Of 150,000 or so clones in the sample, roughly 70% were seen once. This sample stems from a study of cytomegalovirus exposure and HLA in healthy donors. Notes on the study in general: In a later analysis, productive TCRs from donors in an Asian-associated ancestry cluster reportedly carried fewer N-insertions than the cohort mean.

V lost 5 bases, J lost 3 bases, and 6 bases stayed unmatched. Germline V CDR1 and CDR2: MDHEN, SYDVKM. The CDR3 covers 16 residues. This chain connects TRBV28 to TRBJ2-1, with 11 bases identical to TRBD2. Sequences were obtained from PBMCs. This TCR derives from a man between 18 and 35 years old in good health and CMV-seropositive. The CDR3 sequence is CASSPTLAGGYNEQFF. In DNA form, the CDR3 reads TGTGCCAGCAGTCCCACCCTAGCGGGAGGCTACAATGAGCAGTTCTTC.